The rows below give T cell receptor beta chains drawn from one sample of a study of blood T cell repertoires in COVID-19. Generated by immunoSEQ multiplex PCR, the TCRdb table keeps only in-frame clones and is missing some. Among 200,000 to 250,000 clones listed, 65% to 90% were seen once. Sequenced sample: PBMCs or T cells enriched from blood (not recorded which). Source of these receptors: a woman in her forties or fifties with acute COVID-19. CDR3s include the opening cysteine and the closing phenylalanine or tryptophan. D genes are given only for firm matches. Rows may omit the clone size; those that give it use once, few, many or a size class.

D gene: TRBD1
V gene: TRBV30
clone size: -
J gene: TRBJ1-6
CDR3 protein: CAWTDRVASYNSPLHF
CDR3 DNA: TGTGCCTGGACTGACAGGGTGGCGTCCTATAATTCACCCCTCCACTTT

D gene: -
V gene: TRBV7-9
clone size: many
J gene: TRBJ1-2
CDR3 protein: CASSRGDSQNYGYTF
CDR3 DNA: TGTGCCAGCAGCAGGGGAGACAGCCAAAACTATGGCTACACCTTC

D gene: -
V gene: TRBV27
clone size: once
J gene: TRBJ1-1
CDR3 protein: CASSFSPRKGAFF
CDR3 DNA: TGTGCCAGCAGTTTTTCCCCTAGAAAGGGGGCTTTCTTT

D gene: TRBD1
V gene: TRBV5-5
clone size: -
J gene: TRBJ1-6
CDR3 protein: CASSLVGGQGISPLHF
CDR3 DNA: TGTGCCAGCAGCTTGGTAGGGGGACAGGGGATTTCACCCCTCCACTTT

D gene: TRBD1
V gene: TRBV4-1
clone size: -
J gene: TRBJ2-7
CDR3 protein: CASSLEGTGTYEQYF
CDR3 DNA: TGCGCCAGCAGCCTTGAAGGGACAGGGACCTACGAGCAGTACTTC

D gene: -
V gene: TRBV5-1
clone size: few
J gene: TRBJ2-2
CDR3 protein: CASSLQGGELFF
CDR3 DNA: TGCGCCAGCAGCTTGCAGGGCGGGGAGCTGTTTTTT

D gene: TRBD1
V gene: TRBV6-6
clone size: -
J gene: TRBJ1-2
CDR3 protein: CASSYSGTGMYGYTF
CDR3 DNA: TGTGCCAGCAGTTATTCCGGGACAGGGATGTATGGCTACACCTTC

D gene: -
V gene: TRBV19
clone size: -
J gene: TRBJ1-5
CDR3 protein: CASSIGRNQPQHF
CDR3 DNA: TGTGCCAGTAGTATAGGTCGGAATCAGCCCCAGCATTTT

D gene: -
V gene: TRBV12-2
clone size: -
J gene: TRBJ2-7
CDR3 protein: CASRLRGVTYEQYF
CDR3 DNA: TGTGCAAGTCGCTTACGCGGGGTCACCTACGAGCAGTACTTC

D gene: -
V gene: TRBV4-3
clone size: -
J gene: TRBJ1-3
CDR3 protein: CASSQEFRSSSGNTIYF
CDR3 DNA: TGCGCCAGCAGCCAAGAATTTCGGTCGAGCTCTGGAAACACCATATATTTT

D gene: -
V gene: TRBV6-5
clone size: -
J gene: TRBJ1-1
CDR3 protein: CASTNPRGTEAFF
CDR3 DNA: TGTGCCAGCACCAATCCTAGGGGCACTGAAGCTTTCTTT

D gene: TRBD1
V gene: TRBV6-4
clone size: -
J gene: TRBJ1-2
CDR3 protein: CASSPDRTNYGYTF
CDR3 DNA: TGTGCCAGCAGCCCGGACAGGACTAACTATGGCTACACCTTC

D gene: TRBD1
V gene: TRBV6-1
clone size: -
J gene: TRBJ2-6
CDR3 protein: CASTDPRGSGANVLTF
CDR3 DNA: TGTGCCAGCACTGACCCCAGGGGGTCTGGGGCCAACGTCCTGACTTTC

D gene: -
V gene: TRBV6-2/TRBV6-3
clone size: -
J gene: TRBJ2-1
CDR3 protein: CASSYADSAISIHEQFF
CDR3 DNA: TGTGCCAGCAGTTACGCCGACAGCGCGATAAGTATACATGAGCAGTTCTTC

D gene: TRBD2
V gene: TRBV19
clone size: -
J gene: TRBJ2-1
CDR3 protein: CASSPIGGGREQFF
CDR3 DNA: TGTGCCAGTAGCCCCATCGGGGGGGGCCGCGAGCAGTTCTTC

D gene: TRBD2
V gene: TRBV19
clone size: -
J gene: TRBJ2-3
CDR3 protein: CASSILAGVTDTQYF
CDR3 DNA: TGTGCCAGTAGTATCTTAGCGGGGGTCACAGATACGCAGTATTTT

D gene: TRBD2
V gene: TRBV27
clone size: -
J gene: TRBJ2-7
CDR3 protein: CASSFSLAGAGSSYEQYF
CDR3 DNA: TGTGCCAGCAGTTTCTCTCTAGCGGGGGCCGGGAGCTCCTACGAGCAGTACTTC

D gene: TRBD1
V gene: TRBV6-5
clone size: few
J gene: TRBJ2-7
CDR3 protein: CASSYSTGGDLYEQYF
CDR3 DNA: TGTGCCAGCAGTTACTCGACAGGGGGTGACCTCTACGAGCAGTACTTC

D gene: -
V gene: TRBV13
clone size: -
J gene: TRBJ2-2
CDR3 protein: CASRSRDLLNTGELFF
CDR3 DNA: TGTGCCAGCAGATCTAGAGACCTCCTCAACACCGGGGAGCTGTTTTTT

D gene: TRBD1
V gene: TRBV6-4
clone size: -
J gene: TRBJ1-2
CDR3 protein: CDDRGLRNHGYTF
CDR3 DNA: TGTGACGACAGGGGGCTGCGTAATCATGGCTACACCTTC

D gene: TRBD2
V gene: TRBV7-3
clone size: -
J gene: TRBJ2-1
CDR3 protein: CASSQFRAGGLYNEQFF
CDR3 DNA: TGTGCCAGCAGTCAATTTCGAGCGGGGGGTTTATACAATGAGCAGTTCTTC

D gene: -
V gene: TRBV5-4
clone size: -
J gene: TRBJ2-2
CDR3 protein: CASSPGTQNTGELFF
CDR3 DNA: TGTGCCAGCAGCCCCGGGACACAGAACACCGGGGAGCTGTTTTTT

D gene: TRBD1
V gene: TRBV6-5
clone size: -
J gene: TRBJ1-4
CDR3 protein: CASSYQGAGEKLFF
CDR3 DNA: TGTGCCAGCAGTTACCAGGGGGCAGGTGAAAAACTGTTTTTT

D gene: -
V gene: TRBV3-1/TRBV3-2
clone size: -
J gene: TRBJ2-1
CDR3 protein: CASSQGALHNEQFF
CDR3 DNA: TGTGCCAGCAGCCAGGGCGCCCTACACAATGAGCAGTTCTTC

D gene: -
V gene: TRBV5-4
clone size: -
J gene: TRBJ1-2
CDR3 protein: CASSLEGNGYTF
CDR3 DNA: TGTGCCAGCAGCTTAGAGGGAAATGGCTACACCTTC

D gene: TRBD1
V gene: TRBV10-3
clone size: -
J gene: TRBJ2-7
CDR3 protein: CATRQGAYEQYF
CDR3 DNA: TGTGCCACCAGACAGGGGGCTTACGAGCAGTACTTC

D gene: -
V gene: TRBV5-1
clone size: -
J gene: TRBJ1-4
CDR3 protein: CASSLAGGREEKLFF
CDR3 DNA: TGCGCCAGCAGCTTGGCCGGAGGTAGAGAAGAAAAACTGTTTTTT

D gene: -
V gene: TRBV5-1
clone size: once
J gene: TRBJ2-7
CDR3 protein: CASSLVASSSYEQYF
CDR3 DNA: TGCGCCAGCAGCTTGGTGGCTTCAAGCTCCTACGAGCAGTACTTC

D gene: TRBD2
V gene: TRBV6-5
clone size: -
J gene: TRBJ2-1
CDR3 protein: CASSYVLAGGSNEQFF
CDR3 DNA: TGTGCCAGCAGTTACGTTCTAGCGGGGGGGTCTAATGAGCAGTTCTTC

D gene: -
V gene: TRBV9
clone size: -
J gene: TRBJ1-2
CDR3 protein: CASSPQSAGSYGYTF
CDR3 DNA: TGTGCCAGCAGCCCCCAATCTGCAGGAAGCTATGGCTACACCTTC

D gene: -
V gene: TRBV30
clone size: -
J gene: TRBJ2-6
CDR3 protein: CAWVTGSSGANVLTF
CDR3 DNA: TGTGCCTGGGTTACGGGGAGCTCTGGGGCCAACGTCCTGACTTTC

D gene: -
V gene: TRBV5-5
clone size: -
J gene: TRBJ1-4
CDR3 protein: CASSLDRGNEKLFF
CDR3 DNA: TGTGCCAGCAGCCTCGATCGAGGAAATGAAAAACTGTTTTTT

D gene: TRBD1
V gene: TRBV4-3
clone size: -
J gene: TRBJ1-2
CDR3 protein: CASSQETGGYGYTF
CDR3 DNA: TGCGCCAGCAGCCAAGAGACAGGGGGGTATGGCTACACCTTC

D gene: -
V gene: TRBV7-8
clone size: -
J gene: TRBJ1-5
CDR3 protein: CASSLGRGSNQPQHF
CDR3 DNA: TGTGCCAGCAGCTTAGGTCGGGGAAGCAATCAGCCCCAGCATTTT

D gene: -
V gene: TRBV19
clone size: -
J gene: TRBJ2-4
CDR3 protein: CASSQTGLAKNIQYF
CDR3 DNA: TGTGCCAGTTCCCAGACGGGACTAGCCAAAAACATTCAGTACTTC

D gene: TRBD2
V gene: TRBV6-2/TRBV6-3
clone size: -
J gene: TRBJ2-1
CDR3 protein: CASSSLGLAGVNEQFF
CDR3 DNA: TGTGCCAGCAGTTCCCTCGGGCTAGCGGGGGTTAATGAGCAGTTCTTC

D gene: TRBD1
V gene: TRBV5-5
clone size: -
J gene: TRBJ1-6
CDR3 protein: CASSQTPPGTGNNSPLHF
CDR3 DNA: TGTGCCAGCAGCCAGACCCCACCCGGGACAGGCAATAATTCACCCCTCCACTTT

D gene: TRBD2
V gene: TRBV5-4
clone size: few
J gene: TRBJ2-3
CDR3 protein: CASRTAGATGDTQYF
CDR3 DNA: TGTGCCAGCAGGACAGCGGGGGCTACCGGAGATACGCAGTATTTT

D gene: TRBD1
V gene: TRBV6-5
clone size: -
J gene: TRBJ1-5
CDR3 protein: CASSGDRGVPQHF
CDR3 DNA: TGTGCCAGCAGCGGGGACAGGGGGGTGCCCCAGCATTTT

D gene: -
V gene: TRBV15
clone size: -
J gene: TRBJ1-2
CDR3 protein: CATSPQGRGPYGYTF
CDR3 DNA: TGTGCCACCAGCCCCCAGGGCAGGGGCCCCTATGGCTACACCTTC

D gene: -
V gene: TRBV6-4
clone size: -
J gene: TRBJ1-2
CDR3 protein: CASSDSIRGYGYTF
CDR3 DNA: TGTGCCAGCAGTGACTCTATCAGGGGCTATGGCTACACCTTC

D gene: -
V gene: TRBV11-2
clone size: -
J gene: TRBJ2-5
CDR3 protein: CASSFSGEETQYF
CDR3 DNA: TGTGCCAGCAGCTTTTCGGGGGAAGAGACCCAGTACTTC

D gene: -
V gene: TRBV5-1
clone size: once
J gene: TRBJ1-1
CDR3 protein: CASSLGAAMNTEAFF
CDR3 DNA: TGCGCCAGCAGCTTGGGGGCAGCCATGAACACTGAAGCTTTCTTT

D gene: TRBD1
V gene: TRBV11-2
clone size: -
J gene: TRBJ1-2
CDR3 protein: CASSLDRQGASGYTF
CDR3 DNA: TGTGCCAGCAGCTTAGATCGCCAGGGGGCTTCTGGCTACACCTTC